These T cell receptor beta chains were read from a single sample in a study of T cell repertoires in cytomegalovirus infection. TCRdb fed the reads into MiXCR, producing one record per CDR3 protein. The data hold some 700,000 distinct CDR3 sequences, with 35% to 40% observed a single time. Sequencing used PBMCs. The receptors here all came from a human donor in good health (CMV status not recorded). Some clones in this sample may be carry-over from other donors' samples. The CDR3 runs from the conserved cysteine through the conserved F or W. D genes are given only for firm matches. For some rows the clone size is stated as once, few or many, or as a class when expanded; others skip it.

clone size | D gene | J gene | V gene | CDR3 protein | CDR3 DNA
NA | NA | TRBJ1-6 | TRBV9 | CASSVEGSYNSPLHF | TGTGCCAGCAGCGTGGAAGGGTCCTATAATTCACCCCTCCACTTT
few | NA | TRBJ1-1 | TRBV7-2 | CASSLEDTRTTNTEAFF | TGTGCCAGCAGCTTAGAGGACACACGAACCACCAACACTGAAGCTTTCTTT
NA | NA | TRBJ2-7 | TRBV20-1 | CSARRGNSYEHYF | TGCAGTGCTAGACGGGGAAATTCCTACGAGCATTACTTC
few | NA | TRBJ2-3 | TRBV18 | CASSLVTPGPDTQYF | TGTGCCAGCTCGCTCGTGACACCCGGCCCAGATACGCAGTATTTT
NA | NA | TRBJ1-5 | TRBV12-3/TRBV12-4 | CASSSVYSREPQHF | TGTGCCAGCAGTTCTGTCTACAGTAGGGAGCCCCAGCATTTT
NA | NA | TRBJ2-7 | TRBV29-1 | CSATLQGYEQYF | TGCAGCGCTACATTGCAGGGCTACGAGCAGTACTTC
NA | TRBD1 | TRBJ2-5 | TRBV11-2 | CASSLMDRVETQYF | TGTGCCAGCAGCCTAATGGACAGGGTGGAGACCCAGTACTTC
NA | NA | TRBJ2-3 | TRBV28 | CASSLWGGADTDTQYF | TGTGCCAGCAGTTTATGGGGGGGAGCCGACACAGATACGCAGTATTTT
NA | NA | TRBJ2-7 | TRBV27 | CASILDYRAGEQYF | TGTGCCAGCATTCTTGACTACAGGGCTGGCGAACAGTACTTC
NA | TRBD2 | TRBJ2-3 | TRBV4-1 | CASSRGGDTDTQYF | TGCGCCAGCAGCCGGGGGGGGGACACAGATACGCAGTATTTT
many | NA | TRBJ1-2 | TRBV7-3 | CASSLGQRRGYTF | TGTGCCAGCAGCTTGGGCCAACGGCGTGGCTACACCTTC
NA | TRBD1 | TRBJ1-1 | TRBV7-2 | CASSLAQKGAPEAFF | TGTGCCAGCAGCTTAGCGCAGAAGGGGGCGCCTGAAGCTTTCTTT
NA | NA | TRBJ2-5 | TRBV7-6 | CASSSREDSRGTGETQYF | TGTGCCAGCAGCTCGAGGGAGGATTCCAGGGGTACGGGAGAGACCCAGTACTTC
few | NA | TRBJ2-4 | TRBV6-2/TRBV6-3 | CASSPTGSPKNIQYF | TGTGCCAGCAGTCCAACAGGGTCGCCCAAAAACATTCAGTACTTC
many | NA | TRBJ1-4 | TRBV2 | CASSLRSEKLFF | TGTGCCAGCAGTCTGAGGAGTGAAAAACTGTTTTTT
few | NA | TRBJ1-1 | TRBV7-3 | CASSPLGGGGTEAFF | TGTGCCAGCAGCCCACTAGGGGGGGGGGGCACTGAAGCTTTCTTT
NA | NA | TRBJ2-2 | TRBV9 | CASSVDQGRTTGELFF | TGTGCCAGCAGCGTAGATCAGGGTCGGACCACCGGGGAGCTGTTTTTT